One sample yielded the 23 T cell receptor beta chains listed below, sequenced in a study of vaccination and CD4 T cells after COVID-19. Noted treatment: approximately nine-day PBMC culture with coronavirus spike peptide pools or control peptides (ViraFEST assay). With the Oncomine TCR Beta short-read assay, DNA from cultured CD4+ T cells was sequenced. Via MiXCR, TCRdb re-called the PCR reads, giving one row per CDR3 protein. The table has fewer than 20,000 distinct CDR3 sequences, roughly two fifths seen once. No antigen is known for these receptors. The sample in question was CD4+ T cells from blood, cultured in vitro, obtained after SARS-CoV-2 vaccination. The receptors shown here come from a human donor who had recovered from COVID-19.

This clonotype showed up just a few times. The V call is TRBV19, the J call TRBJ1-1; tentative D call: TRBD1 (5 bases). The V and J ends lost 5 bases and 2 bases respectively, with 18 bases between them. Germline CDR1 is LNHDA and CDR2 is SQIVND (reference sequence). The CDR3 covers 16 residues. The CDR3 is CASSPSRQTQNTEAFF. The CDR3 DNA follows: TGTGCCAGTAGTCCCTCCCGACAGACACAAAACACTGAAGCTTTCTTT.

V usage is TRBV19 and J usage is TRBJ2-5, with a weak D call TRBD2 (5 bases). Trimming removed 5 bases from V and 5 bases from J, with 12 bases in between. The CDR3 extends over 13 amino acids. Germline V gene lookup returns CDR1 LNHDA and CDR2 SQIVND (reference sequence). The CDR3 reads CASSSGKPETQYF. Here the CDR3 DNA reads TGTGCCAGTAGTTCGGGAAAGCCGGAGACCCAGTACTTC.

This clonotype was seen a handful of times. This chain uses TRBV6-1 with TRBJ1-6, with 7 bases that match TRBD1. Unmatched junction bases numbered 8, after V lost 4 bases and J lost 5 bases. The CDR3 loop spans 16 amino acids. From germline, CDR1 is MNHNS and CDR2 SASEGT. This CDR3 is CASSVHFQGDNSPLHF. CDR3 DNA sequence: TGTGCCAGCAGTGTTCACTTCCAGGGGGATAATTCACCCCTCCACTTT.

This clonotype was seen only a few times. The V call is TRBV11-3, the J call TRBJ1-6; TRBD1 matches at 7 bases. The germline V gene encodes CDR1 SGHNT and CDR2 YENEEA. There are 16 residues in the CDR3. Trimming cost V 5 bases and J 7 bases; bases outside gene matches: 11. CDR3 residues: CASSPDRVVGNSPLHF. CDR3 sequence (DNA): TGTGCCAGCAGCCCCGACAGGGTCGTTGGGAATTCACCCCTCCACTTT.

This clonotype came up once. This chain joins TRBV9 and TRBJ1-6, with D uncertain. Germline-derived CDR1 and CDR2 are SGDLS and YYNGEE. V lost 4 bases, J lost 5 bases, and 16 bases lay in between. This CDR3 is 16 amino acids long. This chain's CDR3 is CASSPDTLVDNSPLHF. The CDR3 nucleotides are TGTGCCAGCAGCCCCGACACCTTGGTGGATAATTCACCCCTCCACTTT.

The CDR3 spells CASSPRVNYGYTF. The CDR3 region has the DNA TGTGCCAGCAGCCCTAGAGTTAACTATGGCTACACCTTC. This chain uses TRBV7-2 with TRBJ1-2; D is undetermined. Germline-derived CDR1 and CDR2 are SGHTA and FQGNSA. The V gene lost 5 bases and the J gene lost 1 base, with 8 bases spanning the gap. This CDR3 region has 13 residues.

The CDR3 region is CASSLDRGLYGYTF. Written as DNA, the CDR3 is TGTGCCAGCAGCTTGGACAGGGGATTGTATGGCTACACCTTC. The chain recombines TRBV5-5 with TRBJ1-2; 7 nucleotides line up with TRBD1. V lost 0 bases and J lost 5; bases outside the gene matches: 4. Germline assignment: CDR1 SGHKS and CDR2 YYEKEE (reference sequence). CDR3 length: 14 amino acids.

In this sample, this clonotype turned up a few times. This rearrangement joins TRBV7-8 to TRBJ2-1; D possibly uses TRBD1 or TRBD2 (5 bases each). Trimming left V 5 bases short and J 8 bases short, with 16 bases between. Germline loops: CDR1 SGHVS, CDR2 FQNEAQ. The CDR3 extends over 14 amino acids. The CDR3 here is CASSPGTKGDEQFF. CDR3 bases: TGTGCCAGCAGCCCGGGGACGAAAGGGGATGAGCAGTTCTTC.

The chain joins TRBV5-6 to TRBJ1-6; D may be TRBD1 (5 bases). The CDR3 has 16 residues. The V end lost 1 base, the J end lost 7 bases, and 15 bases lay between the germline ends. From germline, CDR1 is SGHDT and CDR2 YYEEEE. This CDR3 reads CASSLMRGVSNSPLHF. The CDR3 DNA reads TGTGCCAGCAGCTTGATGAGGGGAGTCTCCAATTCACCCCTCCACTTT.

The J gene is TRBJ2-5, the V gene TRBV6-1, with 9 bases identical to TRBD1. V dropped 4 bases and J dropped 7; count of bases not matched to a gene: 13. The CDR3 is 16 amino acids. The V gene's germline CDR1 is MNHNS and CDR2 SASEGT. The DNA for the CDR3 is TGTGCCAGCAGTGCGTACCAACCACGGGGACAGGGGACCCAGTACTTC. It specifies CASSAYQPRGQGTQYF.

The J gene is TRBJ2-3, the V gene TRBV20-1; TRBD1 or TRBD2 may be the D gene (5 bases each). Germline V CDR1 and CDR2: DFQATT, SNEGSKA (reference sequence). Trimming took off 4 bases at V and 6 bases at J, with 20 bases between the two ends. The CDR3 consists of 15 residues. CDR3 loop: CSATLTLGVGDTQYF. The CDR3 region has the DNA TGCAGTGCTACTCTAACACTAGGGGTCGGGGATACGCAGTATTTT.

In this sample, this clonotype turned up a few times. The chain has TRBV7-9 and TRBJ2-5; 9 nucleotides match TRBD1. Germline values: CDR1 SEHNR, CDR2 FQNEAQ (reference sequence). V dropped 5 bases and J dropped 6; count of bases not matched to a gene: 7. The CDR3 is 14 amino acids. The CDR3 here is CASSPTGGGKTQYF. CDR3 bases: TGTGCCAGCAGCCCCACAGGGGGCGGGAAGACCCAGTACTTC.

The chain couples TRBV5-4 to TRBJ2-7; the D gene could be TRBD1 or TRBD2 (5 bases each). The CDR3 contains 15 residues. Germline V gene data show CDR1 as SGHNT and CDR2 as YYREEE (reference sequence). Trimming cost V 4 bases and J 5 bases, with 19 bases left between them. The CDR3 reads CASSTRKRGTHEQYF. The CDR3 region has the DNA TGTGCCAGCAGCACAAGAAAACGAGGGACCCACGAGCAGTACTTC.

The genes are TRBV6-2 or TRBV6-3 and TRBJ1-2; 9 nucleotides align to TRBD1. V dropped 6 bases and J dropped 1; count of bases not matched to a gene: 3. The CDR3 spans 14 residues. From germline, CDR1 is MNHEY and CDR2 SVGEGT. The CDR3 DNA sequence: TGTGCCAGCAGACGGACAGGGGATAACTATGGCTACACCTTC. Amino acids: CASRRTGDNYGYTF.

The chain is built from TRBV28 and TRBJ1-1; a weak D match, TRBD1 (5 bases). V was cut by 7 bases and J by 3 bases, with 21 bases left in between. The germline gives CDR1 MDHEN, CDR2 SYDVKM. This CDR3 spans 16 amino acids. CDR3 coding DNA: TGTGCCAGCACCTATTTTCGAGGGGTGGGGGACACTGAAGCTTTCTTT. Protein: CASTYFRGVGDTEAFF. Based on the CDR3 plus reference TRBV28 and TRBJ1-1, the full variable domain is DVKVTQSSRYLVKRTGEKVFLECVQDMDHENMFWYRQDPGLGLRLIYFSYDVKMKEKGDIPEGYSVSREKKERFSLILESASTNQTSMYLCASTYFRGVGDTEAFFGQGTRLTVV.

This clonotype was seen more than once but under ten times. V gene TRBV20-1 combines with J gene TRBJ1-1; D not certain. The CDR3 has 13 amino acids. V dropped 3 bases and J dropped 1 base, with 9 bases sitting between them. Germline values: CDR1 DFQATT, CDR2 SNEGSKA (reference sequence). CDR3 sequence reads: CSASKGSNTEAFF. CDR3 nucleotides: TGCAGTGCTAGCAAGGGTTCGAACACTGAAGCTTTCTTT.

This clonotype was observed a handful of times. The V gene is TRBV10-3, the J gene TRBJ2-1, with TRBD2 matching 12 bases. TRBJ2-7 explains the end of the DNA better; the J call may be wrong. The germline V gene encodes CDR1 ENHRY and CDR2 SYGVKD. CDR3 length: 14 residues. The CDR3 bases are TGTGCCATCAGTCGAGGGACTAGCGGGTACGAGCAGTACTTC. Encoded protein: CAISRGTSGYEQYF.

As concerns this clonotype: A read error is possible here, since a much larger clone lies one base away. The missing conserved phenylalanine or tryptophan at the end of this CDR3 makes a read error likely. The V gene is TRBV7-8, the J gene TRBJ1-1; D call uncertain. CDR1 SGHVS and CDR2 FQNEAQ come from the germline V gene. V was shortened by 1 base and J by 0 bases, with 6 bases between the two germline ends. The CDR3 has 14 amino acids. CDR3 sequence reads: CASSLGNMNTEAFL. The CDR3, as DNA: TGTGCCAGCAGCTTAGGCAATATGAACACTGAAGCTTTCCTT.

The chain has TRBV6-1 and TRBJ2-1, with D perhaps matching TRBD2 (6 bases). Germline lookup yields CDR1 MNHNS and CDR2 SASEGT. CDR3 length equals 13 residues. V gave up 6 bases and J gave up 6 bases, with 12 bases separating them. The CDR3, as DNA: TGTGCCAGCAGCGATTCCGGGGGCAATGAGCAGTTCTTC. Its protein is CASSDSGGNEQFF.

The V and J genes are TRBV6-5 and TRBJ1-3, with D hard to call. The CDR3 loop spans 14 amino acids. V gave up 2 bases and J gave up 3 bases, with 8 bases separating them. Germline V gives CDR1 MNHEY, CDR2 SVGAGI. The chain's CDR3 is CASSYSGGGNTIYF. CDR3 sequence (DNA): TGTGCCAGCAGTTACAGCGGCGGTGGAAACACCATATATTTT.

The rearrangement links TRBV7-2 to TRBJ2-2; tentative D call: TRBD2 (6 bases). Germline V lookup: CDR1 SGHTA, CDR2 FQGNSA. Trimming removed 2 bases from V and 4 bases from J, with 17 bases in between. The CDR3 has 17 residues. CDR3 sequence reads: CASSLLLGGVRTGELFF. The CDR3 nucleotides are TGTGCCAGCAGCTTACTTCTGGGCGGGGTACGCACCGGGGAGCTGTTTTTT. Full variable domain (rest looked up from reference TRBV7-2 and TRBJ2-2): GAGVSQSPSNKVTEKGKDVELRCDPISGHTALYWYRQSLGQGLEFLIYFQGNSAPDKSGLPSDRFSAERTGGSVSTLTIQRTQQEDSAVYLCASSLLLGGVRTGELFFGEGSRLTVL.

This rearrangement joins TRBV20-1 to TRBJ2-1, with 9 nucleotides matching TRBD1. This CDR3 is 17 amino acids long. V lost 3 bases to trimming and J lost 5 bases; unmatched junction nucleotides: 14. Germline V gene data show CDR1 as DFQATT and CDR2 as SNEGSKA (reference sequence). CDR3 nucleotide sequence: TGCAGTGCTAGCTTCCCTTTCCGGGACAGGGCGCACAATGAGCAGTTCTTC. Translating it yields CSASFPFRDRAHNEQFF.

The rearrangement uses TRBV5-5 and TRBJ2-3, with D tentatively TRBD1 (5 bases). The germline V gene encodes CDR1 SGHKS and CDR2 YYEKEE (reference sequence). The CDR3 extends over 16 amino acids. V lost 0 bases and J lost 4, with 15 bases in between. CDR3 region: CASSLAYGQGPDTQYF. CDR3 DNA sequence: TGTGCCAGCAGCTTGGCATACGGTCAGGGCCCAGATACGCAGTATTTT. The full variable domain, rest sourced from reference TRBV5-5 and TRBJ2-3, is DAGVTQSPTHLIKTRGQQVTLRCSPISGHKSVSWYQQVLGQGPQFIFQYYEKEERGRGNFPDRFSARQFPNYSSELNVNALLLGDSALYLCASSLAYGQGPDTQYFGPGTRLTVL.